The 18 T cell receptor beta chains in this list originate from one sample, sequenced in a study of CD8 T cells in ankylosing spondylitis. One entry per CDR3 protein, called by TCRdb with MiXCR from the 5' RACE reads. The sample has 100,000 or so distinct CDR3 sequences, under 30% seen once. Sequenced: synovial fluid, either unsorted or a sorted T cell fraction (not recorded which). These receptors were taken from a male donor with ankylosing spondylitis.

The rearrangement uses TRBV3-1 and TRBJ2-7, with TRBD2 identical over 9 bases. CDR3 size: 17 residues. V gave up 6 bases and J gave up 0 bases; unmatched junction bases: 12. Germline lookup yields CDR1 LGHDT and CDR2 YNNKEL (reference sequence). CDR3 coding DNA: TGTGCCAGCAGTCCGTTAATGGGACTAGCTGACTCCTACGAGCAGTACTTC. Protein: CASSPLMGLADSYEQYF.

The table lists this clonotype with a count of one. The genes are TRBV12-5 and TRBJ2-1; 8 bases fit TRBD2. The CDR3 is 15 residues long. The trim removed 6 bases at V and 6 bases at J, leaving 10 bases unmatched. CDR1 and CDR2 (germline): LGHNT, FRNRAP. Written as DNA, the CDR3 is TGTGCTAGTGGCTACCCTGGACTAGCAGGCAATGAGCAGTTCTTC. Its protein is CASGYPGLAGNEQFF.

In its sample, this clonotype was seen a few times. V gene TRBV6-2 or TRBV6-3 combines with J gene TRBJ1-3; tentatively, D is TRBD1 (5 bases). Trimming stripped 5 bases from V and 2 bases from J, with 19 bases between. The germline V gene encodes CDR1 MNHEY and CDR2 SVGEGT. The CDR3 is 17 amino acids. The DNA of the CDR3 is TGTGCCAGCAGTCACCGACAGAGGGATGCCACTGGAAACACCATATATTTT. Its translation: CASSHRQRDATGNTIYF.

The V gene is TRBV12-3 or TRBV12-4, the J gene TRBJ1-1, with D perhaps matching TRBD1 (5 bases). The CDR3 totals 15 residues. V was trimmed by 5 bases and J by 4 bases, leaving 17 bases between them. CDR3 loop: CASSAPAGVGTEAFF. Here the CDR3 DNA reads TGTGCCAGCAGTGCCCCCGCGGGGGTAGGCACTGAAGCTTTCTTT.

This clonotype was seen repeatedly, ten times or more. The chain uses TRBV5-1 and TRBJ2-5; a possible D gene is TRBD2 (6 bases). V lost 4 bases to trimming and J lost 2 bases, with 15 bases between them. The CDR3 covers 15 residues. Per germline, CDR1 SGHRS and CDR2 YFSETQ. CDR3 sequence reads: CASSPGVASQETQYF. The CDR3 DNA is TGCGCCAGCAGCCCGGGAGTAGCGTCACAAGAGACCCAGTACTTC.

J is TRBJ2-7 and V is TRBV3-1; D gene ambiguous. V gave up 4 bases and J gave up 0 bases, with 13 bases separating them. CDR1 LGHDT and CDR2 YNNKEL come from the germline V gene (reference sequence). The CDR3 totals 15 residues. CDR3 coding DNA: TGTGCCAGCAGCCTCCTGGGTAGCAGCTCCTACGAGCAGTACTTC. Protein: CASSLLGSSSYEQYF.

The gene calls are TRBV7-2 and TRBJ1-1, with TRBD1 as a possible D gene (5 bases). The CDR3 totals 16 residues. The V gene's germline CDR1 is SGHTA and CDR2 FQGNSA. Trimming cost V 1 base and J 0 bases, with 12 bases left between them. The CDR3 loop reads CASSLGGEGMNTEAFF. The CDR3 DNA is TGTGCCAGCAGCTTAGGAGGGGAAGGGATGAACACTGAAGCTTTCTTT.

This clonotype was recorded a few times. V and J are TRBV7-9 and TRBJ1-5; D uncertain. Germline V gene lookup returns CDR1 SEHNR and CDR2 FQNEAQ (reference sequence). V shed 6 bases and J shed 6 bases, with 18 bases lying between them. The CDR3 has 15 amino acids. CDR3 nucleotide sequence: TGTGCCAGCAGGGCGGGATCCGGAGGGAGTCAGCCCCAGCATTTT. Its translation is CASRAGSGGSQPQHF. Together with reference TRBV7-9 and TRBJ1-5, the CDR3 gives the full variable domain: DTGVSQNPRHKITKRGQNVTFRCDPISEHNRLYWYRQTLGQGPEFLTYFQNEAQLEKSRLLSDRFSAERPKGSFSTLEIQRTEQGDSAMYLCASRAGSGGSQPQHFGDGTRLSIL.

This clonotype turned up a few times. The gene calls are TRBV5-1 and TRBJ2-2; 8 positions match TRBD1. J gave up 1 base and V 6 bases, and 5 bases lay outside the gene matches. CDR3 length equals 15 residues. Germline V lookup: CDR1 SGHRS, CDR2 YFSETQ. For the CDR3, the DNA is TGCGCCAGCAAATCCGGGACAGGGAACACCGGGGAGCTGTTTTTT. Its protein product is CASKSGTGNTGELFF.

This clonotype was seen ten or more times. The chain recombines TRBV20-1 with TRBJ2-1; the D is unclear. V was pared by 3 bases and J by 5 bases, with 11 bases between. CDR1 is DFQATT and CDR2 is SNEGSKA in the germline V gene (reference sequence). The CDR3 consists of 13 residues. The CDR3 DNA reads TGCAGTGCTAGCTTCTCTCACAACAATGAGCAGTTCTTC. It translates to CSASFSHNNEQFF.

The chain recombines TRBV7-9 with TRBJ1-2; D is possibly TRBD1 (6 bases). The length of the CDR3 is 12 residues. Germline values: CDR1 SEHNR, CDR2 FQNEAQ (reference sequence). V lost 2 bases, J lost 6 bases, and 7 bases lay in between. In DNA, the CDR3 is TGTGCCAGCAGCTTAAACAGGGATGGCTACACCTTC. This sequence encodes CASSLNRDGYTF.

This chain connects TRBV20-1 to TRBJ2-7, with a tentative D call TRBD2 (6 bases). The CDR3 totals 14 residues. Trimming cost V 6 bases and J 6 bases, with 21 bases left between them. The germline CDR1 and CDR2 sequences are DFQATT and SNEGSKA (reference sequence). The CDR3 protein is CSAQMGGYFSEQYF. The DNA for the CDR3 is TGCAGTGCCCAAATGGGGGGATATTTTTCCGAGCAGTACTTC.

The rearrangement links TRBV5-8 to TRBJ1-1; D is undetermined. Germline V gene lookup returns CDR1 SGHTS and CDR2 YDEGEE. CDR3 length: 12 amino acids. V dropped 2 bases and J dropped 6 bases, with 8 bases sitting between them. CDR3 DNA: TGTGCCAGCAGCTTCATTGGGTCTGAAGCTTTCTTT. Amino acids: CASSFIGSEAFF.

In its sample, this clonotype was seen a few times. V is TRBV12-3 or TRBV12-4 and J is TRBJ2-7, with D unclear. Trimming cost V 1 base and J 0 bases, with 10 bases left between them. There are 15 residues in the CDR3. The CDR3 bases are TGTGCCAGCAGTTTAGGGCCCAGAAGCTCCTACGAGCAGTACTTC. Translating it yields CASSLGPRSSYEQYF.

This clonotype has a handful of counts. The CDR3 here is CASNKGQNIQYF. CDR3 DNA: TGTGCCAGCAACAAGGGGCAAAACATTCAGTACTTC. The chain has TRBV28 and TRBJ2-4, with D perhaps matching TRBD1 (5 bases). Germline V gene sequence: CDR1 MDHEN, CDR2 SYDVKM. Trimming took 7 bases from V and 5 from J, leaving 9 bases between them. CDR3 size: 12 residues.

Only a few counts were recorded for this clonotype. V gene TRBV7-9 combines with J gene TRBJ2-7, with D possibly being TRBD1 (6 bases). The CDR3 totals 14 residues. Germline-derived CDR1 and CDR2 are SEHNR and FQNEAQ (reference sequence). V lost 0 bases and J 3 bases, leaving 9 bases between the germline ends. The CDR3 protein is CASSLAQGNYEQYF. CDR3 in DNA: TGTGCCAGCAGCTTAGCACAGGGAAACTACGAGCAGTACTTC.

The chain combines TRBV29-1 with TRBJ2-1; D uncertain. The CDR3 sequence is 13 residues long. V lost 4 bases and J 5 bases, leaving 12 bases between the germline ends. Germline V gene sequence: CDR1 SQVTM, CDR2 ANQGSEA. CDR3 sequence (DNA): TGCAGCGTTGGCACAGCGATTGACAATGAGCAGTTCTTC. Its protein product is CSVGTAIDNEQFF.

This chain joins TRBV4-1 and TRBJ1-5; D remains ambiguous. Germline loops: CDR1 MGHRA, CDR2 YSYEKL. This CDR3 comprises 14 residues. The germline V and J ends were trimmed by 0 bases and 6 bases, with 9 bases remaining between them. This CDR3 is CASSQEAQGQPQHF. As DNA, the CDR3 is TGCGCCAGCAGCCAAGAGGCCCAAGGTCAGCCCCAGCATTTT.